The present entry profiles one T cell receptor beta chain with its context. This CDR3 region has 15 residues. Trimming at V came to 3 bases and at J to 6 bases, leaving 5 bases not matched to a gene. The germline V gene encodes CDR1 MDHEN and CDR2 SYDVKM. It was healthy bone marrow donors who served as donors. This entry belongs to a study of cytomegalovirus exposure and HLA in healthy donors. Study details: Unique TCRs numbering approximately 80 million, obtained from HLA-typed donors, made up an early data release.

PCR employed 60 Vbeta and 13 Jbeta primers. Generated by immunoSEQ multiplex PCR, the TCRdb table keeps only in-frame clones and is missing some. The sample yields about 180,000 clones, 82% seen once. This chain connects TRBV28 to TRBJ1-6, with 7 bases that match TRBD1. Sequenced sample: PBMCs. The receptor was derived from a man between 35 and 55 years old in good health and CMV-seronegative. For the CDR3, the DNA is TGTGCCAGCAGTTTGACAGGGCCGGGTAATTCACCCCTCCACTTT. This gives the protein CASSLTGPGNSPLHF.